The 31 T cell receptor beta chains presented below share a single source sample, sequenced in a study of blood T cell repertoires in COVID-19. Assay: immunoSEQ multiplex PCR; the TCRdb copy retains only in-frame clones and omits some. The table shows fewer than 300,000 clones, with 80% to 90% occurring only once. Sequencing was performed on PBMCs or T cells enriched from blood (not recorded which). The source is a woman in her 30s who had recovered from COVID-19.

The chain uses TRBV19 and TRBJ2-2; 8 nucleotides agree with TRBD2. Looked up from germline, CDR1 is LNHDA and CDR2 is SQIVND (reference sequence). Germline trimming cut 5 bases from V and 17 bases from J; bases unmatched to any gene: 13. This CDR3 is built from 13 residues. The CDR3 sequence: CASSESPSGFRFF. CDR3 DNA: TGTGCCAGTAGTGAGAGTCCTAGCGGGTTTAGATTTTTT.

A single count supports this clone. The rearrangement uses TRBV11-2 and TRBJ2-7; 8 positions match TRBD1. The V and J ends lost 5 bases and 2 bases, in that order; junction bases with no gene match: 5. Per germline, CDR1 SGHAT and CDR2 FQNNGV. The CDR3 sequence is 14 residues long. The CDR3 loop is CASSMGQAAYEQYF. CDR3 bases: TGTGCCAGCAGCATGGGACAGGCCGCCTACGAGCAGTACTTC.

V is TRBV5-1 and J is TRBJ1-3, with 7 bases lining up with TRBD1. The germline V gene has CDR1 SGHRS and CDR2 YFSETQ. The J segment lost 0 bases and the V segment lost 4 bases, leaving 10 bases of the junction unmatched. The CDR3 runs 17 residues. In DNA form, the CDR3 reads TGCGCCAGCAGCCGAACGGCACAGGGGATCTCTGGAAACACCATATATTTT. Translated: CASSRTAQGISGNTIYF. Combining the CDR3 with reference TRBV5-1 and TRBJ1-3 gives the whole variable domain KAGVTQTPRYLIKTRGQQVTLSCSPISGHRSVSWYQQTPGQGLQFLFEYFSETQRNKGNFPGRFSGRQFSNSRSEMNVSTLELGDSALYLCASSRTAQGISGNTIYFGEGSWLTVV.

This clone was counted once. Other nucleotide sequences in the sample specify the same CDR3. The chain recombines TRBV5-4 with TRBJ1-1, with D unresolved. CDR1 and CDR2 from the germline V gene are SGHNT and YYREEE (reference sequence). Deletions cut 0 bases from V and 1 base from J, with 4 bases between. The CDR3 is made up of 13 amino acids. CDR3 sequence (DNA): TGTGCCAGCAGCTTGGACAGGAACACTGAAGCTTTCTTT. It specifies CASSLDRNTEAFF.

V and J are TRBV5-1 and TRBJ1-1, with 7 bases matching TRBD1. CDR1 SGHRS and CDR2 YFSETQ come from the germline V gene. The trim removed 1 base at V and 5 bases at J, leaving 2 bases unmatched. This CDR3 has 13 residues. This CDR3 reads CASSLSQGTEAFF. In DNA form, the CDR3 reads TGCGCCAGCAGCTTGTCACAGGGGACTGAAGCTTTCTTT.

This clone was counted a few times. The chain recombines TRBV19 with TRBJ1-5; 10 positions agree with TRBD1. Germline V gives CDR1 LNHDA, CDR2 SQIVND (reference sequence). V was clipped by 5 bases and J by 2 bases; unmatched bases: 6. This CDR3 has 16 residues. The CDR3 is CASSPLGTGGNQPQHF. Here the CDR3 DNA reads TGTGCCAGTAGTCCCTTAGGGACAGGGGGCAATCAGCCCCAGCATTTT.

This clone has only one observation. The chain combines TRBV28 with TRBJ2-3; no clear D gene. There are 12 residues in the CDR3. CDR1 is MDHEN, CDR2 SYDVKM, per germline. Trimming removed 5 bases at V and 7 bases at J, with 10 bases between. CDR3 sequence reads: CASSPLRYTQYF. The CDR3 DNA reads as TGTGCCAGCAGTCCCCTTCGGTATACGCAGTATTTT. Complete variable domain (other parts from reference TRBV28 and TRBJ2-3): DVKVTQSSRYLVKRTGEKVFLECVQDMDHENMFWYRQDPGLGLRLIYFSYDVKMKEKGDIPEGYSVSREKKERFSLILESASTNQTSMYLCASSPLRYTQYFGPGTRLTVL.

V is TRBV19 and J is TRBJ2-7; tentatively, D is TRBD2 (5 bases). Germline-derived CDR1 and CDR2 are LNHDA and SQIVND (reference sequence). Trimming shortened V by 2 bases and J by 5 bases, and 13 bases separated the two germline ends. The CDR3 has 14 amino acids. CDR3 loop: CASSIRGSGDEQYF. The DNA of the CDR3 is TGTGCCAGTAGTATAAGAGGGAGTGGCGACGAGCAGTACTTC.

This sequence joins TRBV7-9 and TRBJ2-1; D may be TRBD1 (6 bases). The germline gives CDR1 SEHNR, CDR2 FQNEAQ (reference sequence). Trimming took off 1 base at V and 8 bases at J, with 12 bases between the two ends. CDR3 length: 14 residues. The CDR3 DNA is TGTGCCAGCAGCTTAGTGTCAGGGGAGTATGAGCAGTTCTTC. Its protein product is CASSLVSGEYEQFF.

This chain links TRBV4-1 with TRBJ1-1; D not certain. The CDR3 is 15 amino acids. Trimming stripped 0 bases from V and 3 bases from J, with 11 bases between. Germline V CDR1 and CDR2: MGHRA, YSYEKL. CDR3 region: CASSQDSGAYTEAFF. DNA of the CDR3: TGCGCCAGCAGCCAAGACTCCGGAGCGTACACTGAAGCTTTCTTT.

The chain recombines TRBV15 with TRBJ2-3; 12 bases fit TRBD2. The V and J ends lost 0 bases and 3 bases, in that order; junction bases with no gene match: 7. This CDR3 is built from 18 residues. The germline V gene encodes CDR1 LNHNV and CDR2 YYDKDF (reference sequence). CDR3 amino acids: CATSRDHPLAGGTDTQYF. In nucleotides, the CDR3 is TGTGCCACCAGCAGAGATCACCCCCTAGCGGGGGGGACAGATACGCAGTATTTT.

The V call is TRBV20-1, the J call TRBJ1-5; D is perhaps TRBD1 (6 bases). Trimming took off 3 bases at V and 3 bases at J, with 24 bases between the two ends. The CDR3 sequence is 18 residues long. Germline loops: CDR1 DFQATT, CDR2 SNEGSKA (reference sequence). CDR3 nucleotides: TGCAGTGCTAGTGCTCTAACCGGCCAGGGGACCATCAATCAGCCCCAGCATTTT. It specifies CSASALTGQGTINQPQHF.

The genes are TRBV3-1 (or the pseudogene TRBV3-2) and TRBJ1-2, with TRBD1 as a possible D gene (6 bases). Trimming cost V 1 base and J 0 bases, with 6 bases left between them. The CDR3 is made up of 14 amino acids. Germline assignment: CDR1 LGHDT and CDR2 YNNKEL (reference sequence). The CDR3 DNA follows: TGTGCCAGCAGCCAAGGGACAGCTAACTATGGCTACACCTTC. Translating gives CASSQGTANYGYTF.

The V gene is TRBV19, the J gene TRBJ1-1; D is uncertain. The CDR3 totals 13 residues. Germline CDR1 reads LNHDA; CDR2 reads SQIVND (reference sequence). Trimming left V 3 bases short and J 1 base short, with 6 bases between. The chain's CDR3 is CASSILPNTEAFF. The CDR3 region has the DNA TGTGCCAGTAGTATCCTCCCGAACACTGAAGCTTTCTTT.

The chain is built from TRBV12-3 or TRBV12-4 and TRBJ2-2, with unresolved D. CDR3 length: 12 residues. Trimming cost V 6 bases and J 6 bases, with 8 bases left between them. This chain's CDR3 is CASRSLSGELFF. The CDR3 DNA sequence: TGTGCCAGCAGGAGTCTTTCCGGGGAGCTGTTTTTT.

V usage is TRBV5-8 and J usage is TRBJ2-7, with 7 positions matching TRBD2. The CDR3 runs to 17 residues. Trimming at V came to 0 bases and at J to 5 bases, leaving 14 bases not matched to a gene. Germline V gene data show CDR1 as SGHTS and CDR2 as YDEGEE. The CDR3 DNA sequence: TGTGCCAGCAGCTTGGGGCTCGGGGGGTATTTTTCTGACGAGCAGTACTTC. As protein: CASSLGLGGYFSDEQYF.

The V gene is TRBV6-2 or TRBV6-3, the J gene TRBJ2-3; 14 positions agree with TRBD2. CDR3 length: 16 residues. CDR1 is MNHEY, CDR2 SVGEGT, per germline. Trimming at V came to 5 bases and at J to 6 bases, leaving 7 bases not matched to a gene. The DNA of the CDR3 is TGTGCCAGCAGTCCCCGACTAGCGGGGGGGCGGGATACGCAGTATTTT. It specifies CASSPRLAGGRDTQYF.

This sequence joins TRBV13 and TRBJ2-3; D unclear. V was trimmed by 5 bases and J by 4 bases, leaving 10 bases between them. The CDR3 totals 13 residues. In germline, CDR1 is PRHDT, CDR2 FYEKMQ (reference sequence). CDR3 DNA sequence: TGTGCCAGCAGCCCTCCTCTGTCAGATACGCAGTATTTT. Translated, it gives CASSPPLSDTQYF.

The chain couples TRBV19 to TRBJ2-1; tentative D call: TRBD1 (5 bases). Germline V CDR1 and CDR2: LNHDA, SQIVND (reference sequence). The CDR3 runs to 13 residues. The V gene lost 1 base and the J gene lost 7 bases, with 8 bases spanning the gap. The CDR3 region is CASSIATGNEQFF. DNA of the CDR3: TGTGCCAGTAGTATAGCTACAGGTAATGAGCAGTTCTTC.

This clone was picked up one time. The chain uses TRBV5-1 and TRBJ1-4; weak D call: TRBD1 (5 bases). Trimming removed 1 base from V and 5 bases from J, with 21 bases in between. In germline, CDR1 is SGHRS, CDR2 YFSETQ. The CDR3 totals 18 residues. CDR3 sequence reads: CASSLSTGSFGLNEKLFF. In DNA, the CDR3 is TGCGCCAGCAGCTTGAGTACAGGTTCCTTCGGATTAAATGAAAAACTGTTTTTT.

The CDR3 DNA is TGTGCCAGCGGACAGGGAAAGTACGAGCAGTACTTC. It encodes CASGQGKYEQYF. This chain joins TRBV9 and TRBJ2-7; TRBD1 agrees at 8 bases. Trimming removed 7 bases from V and 4 bases from J; junction bases left unmatched: 4. Germline V gene lookup returns CDR1 SGDLS and CDR2 YYNGEE. The CDR3 is 12 residues long.

This clone has only a few counts. The rearrangement links TRBV4-1 to TRBJ2-7; possible D gene TRBD1, 6 bases. CDR3 length: 15 residues. The V and J ends lost 4 bases and 6 bases respectively, with 19 bases between them. Germline values: CDR1 MGHRA, CDR2 YSYEKL. Written as DNA, the CDR3 is TGCGCCAGCAGCCTGGGCCCAACAGGGTTGGGCGAGCAGTACTTC. Its translation is CASSLGPTGLGEQYF.

The chain joins TRBV19 to TRBJ1-1, with D possibly being TRBD1 (6 bases). The V end lost 7 bases, the J end lost 7 bases, and 13 bases lay between the germline ends. The germline CDR1 and CDR2 sequences are LNHDA and SQIVND (reference sequence). This CDR3 is 12 amino acids long. The DNA for the CDR3 is TGTGCCAGTACACAGGGCGCATATGAAGCTTTCTTT. Translated, it gives CASTQGAYEAFF.

CDR3 bases: TGCGCCAGCAGAACTGTCGGACAGGGAGATTCACCCCTCCACTTT. This encodes CASRTVGQGDSPLHF. The chain carries TRBV5-1 and TRBJ1-6; 8 bases are shared with TRBD1. Trimming at V came to 5 bases and at J to 8 bases, leaving 9 bases not matched to a gene. The CDR3 spans 15 residues. Germline CDR1 is SGHRS and CDR2 is YFSETQ. The full variable domain, with the rest looked up from reference TRBV5-1 and TRBJ1-6, is KAGVTQTPRYLIKTRGQQVTLSCSPISGHRSVSWYQQTPGQGLQFLFEYFSETQRNKGNFPGRFSGRQFSNSRSEMNVSTLELGDSALYLCASRTVGQGDSPLHFGNGTRLTVT.

V usage is TRBV6-2 or TRBV6-3 and J usage is TRBJ1-3; no reliable D call. V lost 4 bases, J lost 3 bases, and 4 bases lay in between. The germline V gene encodes CDR1 MNHEY and CDR2 SVGEGT. This CDR3 comprises 12 residues. The CDR3 nucleotides are TGTGCCAGCAGTTTCCGTGGAAACACCATATATTTT. Its translation is CASSFRGNTIYF.

Comments on this clone: A much larger clone lies a single base off, so this may be a read error. V and J are TRBV6-1 and TRBJ1-5; 8 bases match TRBD1. Germline values: CDR1 MNHNS, CDR2 SASEGT. The ends lost 6 bases at V and 4 bases at J; junction bases unmatched: 5. There are 14 residues in the CDR3. The CDR3 region is CASSQTGGNQPQHF. CDR3 coding DNA: TGTGCCAGCAGCCAAACAGGGGGGAATCAGCCCCAGCATTTT.

The chain recombines TRBV14 with TRBJ1-4; D might be TRBD1 (5 bases). CDR1 and CDR2 (germline): SGHDN, FVKESK. Trimming took off 4 bases at V and 9 bases at J, with 18 bases between the two ends. The CDR3 has 15 residues. The CDR3 sequence is CASSRMEGLGKKLFF. The CDR3 DNA reads TGTGCCAGCAGCCGCATGGAGGGACTTGGGAAAAAACTGTTTTTT. The whole variable domain, remainder taken from reference TRBV14 and TRBJ1-4, is EAGVTQFPSHSVIEKGQTVTLRCDPISGHDNLYWYRRVMGKEIKFLLHFVKESKQDESGMPNNRFLAERTGGTYSTLKVQPAELEDSGVYFCASSRMEGLGKKLFFGSGTQLSVL.

This chain links TRBV19 with TRBJ1-5; D possibly corresponds to TRBD1 (6 bases). Trimming cost V 5 bases and J 1 base, with 9 bases left between them. The germline gives CDR1 LNHDA, CDR2 SQIVND (reference sequence). The CDR3 extends over 14 amino acids. The CDR3 loop reads CASSWTVSNQPQHF. Written as DNA, the CDR3 is TGTGCCAGTAGTTGGACAGTGAGCAATCAGCCCCAGCATTTT.

The chain uses TRBV4-1 and TRBJ1-5, with D unclear. This CDR3 is built from 16 residues. The V and J ends lost 1 base and 0 bases respectively, with 10 bases between them. Germline CDR1 is MGHRA and CDR2 is YSYEKL. DNA of the CDR3: TGCGCCAGCAGCCAAGTGGTAGCATATAGCAATCAGCCCCAGCATTTT. This gives the protein CASSQVVAYSNQPQHF.

Notes on this clone: The junction departs from germline at one end; a sequencing error may be responsible. This chain joins TRBV7-8 and TRBJ1-5, with D unresolved. Germline-derived CDR1 and CDR2 are SGHVS and FQNEAQ. This CDR3 spans 22 amino acids. The CDR3, as DNA: TGTGCCAGCAGCCTAGCCGCTATCCTCCAGGCCGCTATTCCCTATAGCAATCAGCCCCAGCATTTT. Translating gives CASSLAAILQAAIPYSNQPQHF.

This clone was counted only a few times. This chain uses TRBV12-3 or TRBV12-4 with TRBJ1-4; TRBD1 might be the D (5 bases). CDR3 length: 12 amino acids. Between the trimmed V and J ends, which lost 5 bases and 7 bases, there was a span of 8 bases. CDR3 protein: CASSGASEKLFF. DNA for the CDR3: TGTGCCAGCAGTGGGGCTAGTGAAAAACTGTTTTTT.